The 21 T cell receptor beta chains given below trace back to one sample, sequenced in a study of technical replicates of blood from four donors. Some clones are missing from TCRdb's copy, which holds only in-frame ones; the method was immunoSEQ multiplex PCR. Of 60,000 to 95,000 clones listed, 91% are singletons. The sequenced sample consisted of T cells isolated from PBMCs. These TCRs come from a human donor in good health. Some clones in this sample may be carry-over from other donors' samples.

The CDR3 DNA follows: TGCGCCAGCAGCTTGATGCCGGGACAGTCTTCTGGAAACACCATATATTTT. It encodes CASSLMPGQSSGNTIYF. The rearrangement links TRBV5-1 to TRBJ1-3, with 7 bases matching TRBD1. V lost 1 base, J lost 1 base, and 8 bases stayed unmatched. The CDR3 runs to 17 residues. Germline CDR1 and CDR2: SGHRS and YFSETQ.

V is TRBV6-5 and J is TRBJ1-2; 7 positions agree with TRBD1. In germline, CDR1 is MNHEY, CDR2 SVGAGI. This CDR3 is built from 14 residues. Unmatched junction bases numbered 10, after V lost 4 bases and J lost 8 bases. The CDR3: CASSSDRAGRGYTF. CDR3 DNA: TGTGCCAGCAGTTCCGACAGGGCGGGCCGGGGCTACACCTTC.

The chain is built from TRBV19 and TRBJ2-3, with 7 bases fitting TRBD2. The V and J ends lost 4 bases and 2 bases, in that order; junction bases with no gene match: 3. The CDR3 totals 14 residues. CDR1 LNHDA and CDR2 SQIVND come from the germline V gene (reference sequence). The CDR3 nucleotides are TGTGCCAGTAGTAGCGGGGGTTACACAGATACGCAGTATTTT. Its translation: CASSSGGYTDTQYF. The full variable domain, its missing parts supplied by reference TRBV19 and TRBJ2-3, is DGGITQSPKYLFRKEGQNVTLSCEQNLNHDAMYWYRQDPGQGLRLIYYSQIVNDFQKGDIAEGYSVSREKKESFPLTVTSAQKNPTAFYLCASSSGGYTDTQYFGPGTRLTVL.

This clone appeared a single time. The CDR3 reads CASGLRLAGSTDTQYF. The CDR3 DNA reads as TGTGCTAGTGGCCTGAGACTAGCGGGGAGCACAGATACGCAGTATTTT. The chain recombines TRBV12-5 with TRBJ2-3, with TRBD2 matching over 11 bases. J gave up 0 bases and V 6 bases, and 5 bases lay outside the gene matches. This CDR3 has 16 amino acids. Germline V gives CDR1 LGHNT, CDR2 FRNRAP.

V is TRBV7-9 and J is TRBJ1-3, with 11 bases aligning to TRBD1. Germline V gene sequence: CDR1 SEHNR, CDR2 FQNEAQ (reference sequence). There are 15 residues in the CDR3. The junction had 5 bases not matched to a gene; V was cut back by 6 bases and J by 4 bases. The CDR3 sequence: CASRVDRGPGNTIYF. The DNA of the CDR3 is TGTGCCAGCAGAGTGGACAGGGGGCCAGGAAACACCATATATTTT.

The V call is TRBV5-1, the J call TRBJ2-7; D remains ambiguous. V lost 0 bases and J lost 1, with 8 bases in between. The length of the CDR3 is 14 residues. Germline V lookup: CDR1 SGHRS, CDR2 YFSETQ. The CDR3 DNA reads as TGCGCCAGCAGCTTGGGTTCCAGATCCTACGAGCAGTACTTC. This sequence encodes CASSLGSRSYEQYF.

The V and J genes are TRBV25-1 and TRBJ1-6, with D maybe TRBD1 (6 bases). The CDR3 runs 15 residues. The germline V gene encodes CDR1 MGHDK and CDR2 SYGVNS. V lost 2 bases to trimming and J lost 6 bases, with 11 bases between them. The CDR3 nucleotides read TGTGCCAGCAGTGAAGAGCCAGGGGCTAATTCACCCCTCCACTTT. As protein: CASSEEPGANSPLHF.

The chain couples TRBV2 to TRBJ2-7; 8 bases align to TRBD1. CDR1 is SNHLY, CDR2 FYNNEI, per germline. V gave up 7 bases and J gave up 0 bases; unmatched junction bases: 2. The CDR3 length is 13 residues. The CDR3 spells CASTGQGSYEQYF. In nucleotides, the CDR3 is TGTGCCAGCACCGGACAGGGCTCCTACGAGCAGTACTTC.

The V and J genes are TRBV9 and TRBJ2-3, with D perhaps TRBD1 (5 bases). The CDR3 length is 14 residues. V lost 1 base to trimming and J lost 4 bases, with 10 bases between them. In germline, CDR1 is SGDLS, CDR2 YYNGEE. This chain's CDR3 is CASSVIAGPDTQYF. The CDR3 bases are TGTGCCAGCAGCGTAATTGCAGGGCCAGATACGCAGTATTTT.

This chain connects TRBV15 to TRBJ2-5, with D possibly matching TRBD2 (6 bases). The ends were cut back, 0 bases at V and 5 bases at J, with 13 bases in the middle. CDR3 size: 15 residues. The germline V gene has CDR1 LNHNV and CDR2 YYDKDF (reference sequence). The CDR3 is CATSRDRAGTETQYF. CDR3 in DNA: TGTGCCACCAGCAGAGATCGGGCGGGAACGGAGACCCAGTACTTC. Together with reference TRBV15 and TRBJ2-5, the CDR3 gives the full variable domain: DAMVIQNPRYQVTQFGKPVTLSCSQTLNHNVMYWYQQKSSQAPKLLFHYYDKDFNNEADTPDNFQSRRPNTSFCFLDIRSPGLGDTAMYLCATSRDRAGTETQYFGPGTRLLVL.

The chain uses TRBV19 and TRBJ2-1, with 7 bases fitting TRBD1. The CDR3 is 15 residues long. Germline V gene data show CDR1 as LNHDA and CDR2 as SQIVND (reference sequence). V lost 5 bases, J lost 5 bases, and 9 bases stayed unmatched. CDR3 sequence: CASSSGQAGHNEQFF. Written as DNA, the CDR3 is TGTGCCAGTAGTTCAGGACAGGCTGGGCACAATGAGCAGTTCTTC.

The rearrangement joins TRBV29-1 to TRBJ2-3; 11 positions match TRBD2. V dropped 4 bases and J dropped 5; count of bases not matched to a gene: 2. The CDR3 is 13 amino acids. CDR1 and CDR2 (germline): SQVTM, ANQGSEA. CDR3 sequence: CSVAGTSGDTQYF. CDR3 coding DNA: TGCAGCGTTGCCGGGACTAGCGGAGATACGCAGTATTTT.

This clone was seen just once. The rearrangement joins TRBV28 to TRBJ1-3; D is unresolved. Trimming left V 3 bases short and J 0 bases short, with 9 bases between. The CDR3 length is 15 residues. The germline CDR1 and CDR2 sequences are MDHEN and SYDVKM. CDR3 bases: TGTGCCAGCAGTTTTGGCCAGGCCTCTGGAAACACCATATATTTT. Its translation: CASSFGQASGNTIYF.

The V gene is TRBV5-1, the J gene TRBJ2-4, with D perhaps matching TRBD2 (5 bases). CDR1 and CDR2 from the germline V gene are SGHRS and YFSETQ. This CDR3 has 17 residues. The V gene lost 4 bases and the J gene lost 0 bases, with 17 bases spanning the gap. CDR3 in amino acids: CASSTHPAGVAKNIQYF. The CDR3 DNA sequence: TGCGCCAGCAGCACCCACCCGGCCGGGGTAGCCAAAAACATTCAGTACTTC.

V is TRBV2 and J is TRBJ2-5; possibly TRBD2 for D (6 bases). CDR3 length: 14 amino acids. The V gene's germline CDR1 is SNHLY and CDR2 FYNNEI. V lost 6 bases, J lost 3 bases, and 14 bases lay in between. In DNA, the CDR3 is TGTGCCAGCAGCCTCATGGGGGGAGAAGAGACCCAGTACTTC. It codes for CASSLMGGEETQYF.

The chain joins TRBV5-6 to TRBJ2-1, with 10 bases lining up with TRBD2. Germline assignment: CDR1 SGHDT and CDR2 YYEEEE. This CDR3 is built from 16 residues. J gave up 7 bases and V 0 bases, and 7 bases lay outside the gene matches. The chain's CDR3 is CASSLDGLADWNEQFF. The CDR3 DNA follows: TGTGCCAGCAGCTTGGACGGACTAGCGGATTGGAATGAGCAGTTCTTC.

The rearrangement links TRBV9 to TRBJ1-6; tentatively, D is TRBD1 (5 bases). The CDR3 has 15 residues. V was pared by 0 bases and J by 7 bases, with 11 bases between. The germline gives CDR1 SGDLS, CDR2 YYNGEE. The chain's CDR3 is CASSVVPGDNSPLHF. DNA of the CDR3: TGTGCCAGCAGCGTAGTTCCGGGGGACAATTCACCCCTCCACTTT.

This clone came up once. The chain carries TRBV15 and TRBJ2-7, with 9 bases fitting TRBD1. The V gene end was trimmed by 1 base and the J gene end by 4 bases; junction bases not matched to a gene: 11. This CDR3 contains 17 residues. Germline V gene data show CDR1 as LNHNV and CDR2 as YYDKDF (reference sequence). The CDR3 sequence: CATSRAPIGTGSYEQYF. The CDR3 bases are TGTGCCACCAGCAGAGCCCCTATCGGGACAGGGAGTTACGAGCAGTACTTC.

This clone was recorded once. The V gene is TRBV4-1, the J gene TRBJ2-2; D may be TRBD2 (6 bases). Germline V gives CDR1 MGHRA, CDR2 YSYEKL. CDR3 size: 16 residues. V was clipped by 3 bases and J by 4 bases, with 15 bases between them. CDR3 nucleotides: TGCGCCAGCAGCCAGTCATCGCCGGGGGTCACCGGGGAGCTGTTTTTT. It codes for CASSQSSPGVTGELFF.

This chain links TRBV2 with TRBJ2-5; no clear D. The CDR3 totals 10 residues. In germline, CDR1 is SNHLY, CDR2 FYNNEI. Trimming removed 6 bases at V and 5 bases at J, with 4 bases between. Here the CDR3 DNA reads TGTGCCAGCAGCCGGGAGACCCAGTACTTC. This translates into CASSRETQYF.

The CDR3, as DNA: TGCAGCGTTGCTTTTCAACATAGCAATCAGCCCCAGCATTTT. The encoded protein is CSVAFQHSNQPQHF. The chain uses TRBV29-1 and TRBJ1-5; D unresolved. This CDR3 comprises 14 residues. Germline V gives CDR1 SQVTM, CDR2 ANQGSEA. Deletions cut 4 bases from V and 0 bases from J, with 10 bases between.